The 9 T cell receptor beta chains in this list originate from one sample, sequenced in a study of PD-1 blockade in classical Hodgkin lymphoma. Here immunoSEQ multiplex PCR was the method, and the copy in TCRdb shows in-frame clones only, minus some. The table includes 20,000 to 30,000 clones, roughly 80% detected once. In every patient, relapse followed autologous stem cell transplantation, while exposure to brentuximab vedotin differed. The sequencing here drew on peripheral blood mononuclear cells (PBMCs), taken at baseline. Every receptor here comes from a human donor with classical Hodgkin lymphoma.

This clone occurred a few times. This chain uses TRBV11-3 with TRBJ2-1; 11 bases align to TRBD1. The CDR3 consists of 13 residues. J was trimmed by 13 bases and V by 4 bases; bases with no gene match: 6. Germline CDR1 SGHNT, CDR2 YENEEA. CDR3 nucleotide sequence: TGTGCCAGCAGCTCCGCCGGGACAGGGGGACAGTTCTTC. Amino acid sequence: CASSSAGTGGQFF.

J is TRBJ1-2 and V is TRBV7-9; no definite D call. The CDR3 runs to 12 residues. V gave up 5 bases and J gave up 6 bases, with 10 bases separating them. Germline assignment: CDR1 SEHNR and CDR2 FQNEAQ (reference sequence). CDR3 in DNA: TGTGCCAGCAGCCTCGAATTCCATGGCTACACCTTC. Its translation: CASSLEFHGYTF.

The chain uses TRBV28 and TRBJ2-3; 9 nucleotides align to TRBD1. The germline V gene has CDR1 MDHEN and CDR2 SYDVKM. With 5 bases clipped from V and 6 bases from J, the junction kept 12 bases outside the gene matches. This CDR3 contains 16 residues. The CDR3 DNA follows: TGTGCCAGCAGTATCTTACGAACAGGGGGCGACGATACGCAGTATTTT. Its protein product is CASSILRTGGDDTQYF. Full variable domain (remainder filled in from reference TRBV28 and TRBJ2-3): DVKVTQSSRYLVKRTGEKVFLECVQDMDHENMFWYRQDPGLGLRLIYFSYDVKMKEKGDIPEGYSVSREKKERFSLILESASTNQTSMYLCASSILRTGGDDTQYFGPGTRLTVL.

This chain joins TRBV6-1 and TRBJ2-7; D unresolved. Germline V gene data show CDR1 as MNHNS and CDR2 as SASEGT. This CDR3 is 10 amino acids long. V was shortened by 7 bases and J by 3 bases, with 4 bases between the two germline ends. Here the CDR3 reads CASKNYEQYF. The DNA of the CDR3 is TGTGCCAGCAAAAACTACGAGCAGTACTTC.

The chain links TRBV28 to TRBJ1-1; 9 bases fit TRBD1. With V trimmed by 6 bases and J by 10 bases, 6 bases remained unmatched. The CDR3 sequence is 12 residues long. Germline values: CDR1 MDHEN, CDR2 SYDVKM. The CDR3 DNA reads TGTGCCAGCAGCATGGGACAGGGCCGAGCTTTCTTT. Translation: CASSMGQGRAFF. Filled out from reference TRBV28 and TRBJ1-1, the complete variable domain reads DVKVTQSSRYLVKRTGEKVFLECVQDMDHENMFWYRQDPGLGLRLIYFSYDVKMKEKGDIPEGYSVSREKKERFSLILESASTNQTSMYLCASSMGQGRAFFGQGTRLTVV.

This chain connects TRBV7-9 to TRBJ1-2, with D perhaps matching TRBD1 (6 bases). The CDR3 loop spans 13 amino acids. V was clipped by 5 bases and J by 8 bases, with 15 bases between them. In germline, CDR1 is SEHNR, CDR2 FQNEAQ (reference sequence). CDR3 DNA: TGTGCCAGCAGCCAAGGGGGGGAAGGGGGCTACACCTTC. Translation: CASSQGGEGGYTF.

This clone occurred once. The chain links TRBV11-1 to TRBJ2-3, with 8 positions matching TRBD1. This CDR3 spans 14 amino acids. CDR1 is SGHAT and CDR2 is FQDESV in the germline V gene (reference sequence). V was pared by 3 bases and J by 5 bases, with 4 bases of the junction left unmatched. The CDR3 reads CASSFRQGIDTQYF. Written as DNA, the CDR3 is TGTGCCAGCAGCTTCCGACAGGGGATAGATACGCAGTATTTT.

This clone is categorized as medium-sized. The chain recombines TRBV29-1 with TRBJ2-2; no firm D call. The germline V and J ends were trimmed by 4 bases and 5 bases, with 14 bases remaining between them. The V gene's germline CDR1 is SQVTM and CDR2 ANQGSEA. This CDR3 spans 14 amino acids. In nucleotides, the CDR3 is TGCAGCGTTGTAGGGTATTTGAATACCGGGGAGCTGTTTTTT. As protein: CSVVGYLNTGELFF.

This chain links TRBV7-3 with TRBJ2-1; D might be TRBD2 (6 bases). Germline V lookup: CDR1 SGHTA, CDR2 FQGTGA. This CDR3 region has 13 residues. Trimming left V 2 bases short and J 4 bases short, with 6 bases between. CDR3 in amino acids: CASSLRGYNEQFF. In DNA form, the CDR3 reads TGTGCCAGCAGCTTACGGGGGTACAATGAGCAGTTCTTC. Full variable domain (outside the CDR3, taken from reference TRBV7-3 and TRBJ2-1): GAGVSQTPSNKVTEKGKYVELRCDPISGHTALYWYRQSLGQGPEFLIYFQGTGAADDSGLPNDRFFAVRPEGSVSTLKIQRTERGDSAVYLCASSLRGYNEQFFGPGTRLTVL.